Given below is one T cell receptor beta chain in context. This specimen comes from a study of blood T cell repertoires in COVID-19. Authors' data handling: By means of reference gene primer amplification, nucleated cell counts were estimated. The repertoire was sequenced with immunoSEQ multiplex PCR; TCRdb's copy has only in-frame clones and lacks some. That table gives V, J and clone size, and the DNA gave D and trimming. This table has 75,000 to 100,000 clones, roughly four fifths appearing once. Sequenced sample: peripheral blood. The source is a man aged 45 to 65 with active or convalescent COVID-19.

CDR3 bases: TGTGCCAGCAGTGCCCCGCGGGGAGGGCCTATTGAAAAACTGTTTTTT. It encodes CASSAPRGGPIEKLFF. The gene calls are TRBV25-1 and TRBJ1-4; the D is unclear. This CDR3 contains 16 residues. V shed 4 bases and J shed 7 bases, with 19 bases lying between them. In germline, CDR1 is MGHDK, CDR2 SYGVNS.